The present T cell receptor (beta chain) was sequenced within a study of blood T cell repertoires in COVID-19. This table comes from immunoSEQ multiplex PCR, and its TCRdb copy is limited to in-frame clones, with some not included. Among 190,000 or so clones, about nine tenths were seen once, and the ten largest hold 9% to 12%. The clonotype was recovered from a man between 18 and 35 years old with acute COVID-19. Sequenced sample: PBMCs or T cells enriched from blood (not recorded which).

CDR3 nucleotide sequence: TGCGCCAGCAGCGGCGGGCCGAATTCACCCCTCCACTTT. It is translated as CASSGGPNSPLHF. The chain links TRBV4-1 to TRBJ1-6; no clear D. The germline V gene encodes CDR1 MGHRA and CDR2 YSYEKL. CDR3 size: 13 residues. Trimming took off 5 bases at V and 7 bases at J, with 9 bases between the two ends.